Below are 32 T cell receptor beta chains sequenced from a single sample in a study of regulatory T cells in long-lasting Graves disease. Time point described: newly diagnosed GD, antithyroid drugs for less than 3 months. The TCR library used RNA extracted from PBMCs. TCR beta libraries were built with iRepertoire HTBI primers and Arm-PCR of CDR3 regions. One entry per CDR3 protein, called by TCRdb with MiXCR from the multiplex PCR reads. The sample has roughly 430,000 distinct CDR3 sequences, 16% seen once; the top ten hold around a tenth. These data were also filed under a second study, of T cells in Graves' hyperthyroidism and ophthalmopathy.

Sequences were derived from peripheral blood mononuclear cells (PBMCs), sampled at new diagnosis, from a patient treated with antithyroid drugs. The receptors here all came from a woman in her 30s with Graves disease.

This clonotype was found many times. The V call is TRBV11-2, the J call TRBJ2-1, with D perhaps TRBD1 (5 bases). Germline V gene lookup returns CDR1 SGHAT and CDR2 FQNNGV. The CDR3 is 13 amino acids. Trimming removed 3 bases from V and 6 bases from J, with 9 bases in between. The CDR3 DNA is TGTGCCAGCAGCTTCCAGGGTGCCAATGAGCAGTTCTTC. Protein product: CASSFQGANEQFF.

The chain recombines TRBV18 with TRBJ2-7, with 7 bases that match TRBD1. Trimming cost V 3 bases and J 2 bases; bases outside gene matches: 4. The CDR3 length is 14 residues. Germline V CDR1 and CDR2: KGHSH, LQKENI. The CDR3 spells CASSPGQVPYEQYF. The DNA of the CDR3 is TGTGCCAGCTCACCCGGACAGGTCCCCTACGAGCAGTACTTC.

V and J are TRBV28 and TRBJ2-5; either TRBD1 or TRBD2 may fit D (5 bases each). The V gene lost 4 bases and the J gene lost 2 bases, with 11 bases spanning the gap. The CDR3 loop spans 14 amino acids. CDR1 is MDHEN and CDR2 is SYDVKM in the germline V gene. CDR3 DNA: TGTGCCAGCAGTTCCCCGAGGGGACAAGAGACCCAGTACTTC. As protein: CASSSPRGQETQYF.

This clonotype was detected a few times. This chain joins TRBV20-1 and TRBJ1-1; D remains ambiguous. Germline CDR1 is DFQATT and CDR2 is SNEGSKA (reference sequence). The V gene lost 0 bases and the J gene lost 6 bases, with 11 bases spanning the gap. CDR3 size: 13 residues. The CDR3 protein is CSAREDRSAEAFF. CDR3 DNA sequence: TGCAGTGCTAGAGAGGACCGGAGCGCTGAAGCTTTCTTT.

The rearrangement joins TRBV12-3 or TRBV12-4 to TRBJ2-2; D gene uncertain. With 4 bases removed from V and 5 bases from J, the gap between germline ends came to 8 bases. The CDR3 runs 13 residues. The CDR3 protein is CASSSIGTGELFF. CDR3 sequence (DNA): TGTGCCAGCAGTTCCATCGGAACCGGGGAGCTGTTTTTT.

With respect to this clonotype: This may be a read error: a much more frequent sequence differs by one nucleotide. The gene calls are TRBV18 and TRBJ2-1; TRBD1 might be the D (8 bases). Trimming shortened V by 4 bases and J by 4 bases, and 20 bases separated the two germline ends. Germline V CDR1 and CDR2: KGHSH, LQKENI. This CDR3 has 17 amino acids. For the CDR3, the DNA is TGTGCCAGCTCACGCGGGAGTCGGACAGGGTTTTACAATGAGCAGTTCTTC. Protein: CASSRGSRTGFYNEQFF. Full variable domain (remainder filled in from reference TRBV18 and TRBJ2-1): NAGVMQNPRHLVRRRGQEARLRCSPMKGHSHVYWYRQLPEEGLKFMVYLQKENIIDESGMPKERFSAEFPKEGPSILRIQQVVRGDSAAYFCASSRGSRTGFYNEQFFGPGTRLTVL.

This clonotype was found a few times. CDR3 DNA sequence: TGTGCCAGCAGGCTGGCCCGACAGGTTTCCGGGGAGCTGTTTTTT. Its protein product is CASRLARQVSGELFF. The rearrangement uses TRBV12-3 or TRBV12-4 and TRBJ2-2; D might be TRBD1 (6 bases). V was shortened by 6 bases and J by 6 bases, with 17 bases between the two germline ends. CDR3 length: 15 amino acids.

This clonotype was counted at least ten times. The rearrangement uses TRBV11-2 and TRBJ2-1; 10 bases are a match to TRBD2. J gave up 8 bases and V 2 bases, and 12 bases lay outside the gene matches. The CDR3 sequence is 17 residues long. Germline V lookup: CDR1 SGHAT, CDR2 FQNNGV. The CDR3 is CASSLPPSLAGDHEQFF. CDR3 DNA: TGTGCCAGCAGCTTACCACCATCGCTAGCGGGAGACCATGAGCAGTTCTTC.

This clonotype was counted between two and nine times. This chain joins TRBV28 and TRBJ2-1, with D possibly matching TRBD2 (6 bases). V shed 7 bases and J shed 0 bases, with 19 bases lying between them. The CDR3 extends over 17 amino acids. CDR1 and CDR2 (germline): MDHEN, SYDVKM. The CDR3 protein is CASTASGLGSSYNEQFF. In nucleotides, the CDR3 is TGTGCCAGCACCGCCTCGGGACTTGGGAGCTCCTACAATGAGCAGTTCTTC.

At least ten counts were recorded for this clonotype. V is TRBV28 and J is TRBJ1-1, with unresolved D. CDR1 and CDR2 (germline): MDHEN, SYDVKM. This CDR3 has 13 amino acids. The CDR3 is CATGVHLNTEAFF. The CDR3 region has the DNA TGTGCTACTGGAGTGCATTTGAACACTGAAGCTTTCTTT.

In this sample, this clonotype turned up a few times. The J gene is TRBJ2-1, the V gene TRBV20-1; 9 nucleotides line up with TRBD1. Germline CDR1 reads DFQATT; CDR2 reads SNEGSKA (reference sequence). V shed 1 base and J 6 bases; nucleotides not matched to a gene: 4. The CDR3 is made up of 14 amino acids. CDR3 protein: CSARVGQGSNEQFF. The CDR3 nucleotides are TGCAGTGCTAGAGTAGGACAGGGGAGCAATGAGCAGTTCTTC.

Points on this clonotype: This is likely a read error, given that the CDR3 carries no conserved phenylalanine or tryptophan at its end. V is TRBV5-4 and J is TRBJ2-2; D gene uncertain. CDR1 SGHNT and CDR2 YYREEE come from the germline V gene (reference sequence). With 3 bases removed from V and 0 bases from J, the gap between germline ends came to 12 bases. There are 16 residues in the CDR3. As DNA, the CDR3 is TGTGCCAGCAGCTCCTTTAACGCACCGAACACCGGGGAGCTGTTTCTT. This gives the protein CASSSFNAPNTGELFL.

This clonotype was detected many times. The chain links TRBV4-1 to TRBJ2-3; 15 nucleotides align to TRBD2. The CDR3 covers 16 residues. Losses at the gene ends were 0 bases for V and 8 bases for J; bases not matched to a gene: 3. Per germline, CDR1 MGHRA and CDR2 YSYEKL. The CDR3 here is CASSQEPGLAGGTQYF. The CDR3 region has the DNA TGCGCCAGCAGCCAAGAACCGGGACTAGCGGGAGGTACGCAGTATTTT.

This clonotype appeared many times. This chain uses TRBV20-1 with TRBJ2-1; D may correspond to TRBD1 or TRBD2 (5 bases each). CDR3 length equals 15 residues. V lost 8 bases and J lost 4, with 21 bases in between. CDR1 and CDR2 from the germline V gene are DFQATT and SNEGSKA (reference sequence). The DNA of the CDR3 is TGCAGTCCCGCGGTGGGGGACCGCGCATACAATGAGCAGTTCTTC. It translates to CSPAVGDRAYNEQFF.

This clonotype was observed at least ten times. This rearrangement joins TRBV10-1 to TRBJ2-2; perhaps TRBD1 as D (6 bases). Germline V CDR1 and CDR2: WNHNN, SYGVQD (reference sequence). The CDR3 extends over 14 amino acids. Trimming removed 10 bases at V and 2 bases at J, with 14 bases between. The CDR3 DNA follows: TGCGCCACCCGGGACAACGCCAACACCGGGGAGCTGTTTTTT. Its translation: CATRDNANTGELFF.

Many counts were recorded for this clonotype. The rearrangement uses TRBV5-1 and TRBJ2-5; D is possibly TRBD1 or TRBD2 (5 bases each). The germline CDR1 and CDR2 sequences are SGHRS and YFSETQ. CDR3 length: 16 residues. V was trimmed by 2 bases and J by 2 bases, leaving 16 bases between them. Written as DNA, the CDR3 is TGCGCCAGCAGCTTTCAGGGACCCCGTGGGCAAGAGACCCAGTACTTC. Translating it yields CASSFQGPRGQETQYF.

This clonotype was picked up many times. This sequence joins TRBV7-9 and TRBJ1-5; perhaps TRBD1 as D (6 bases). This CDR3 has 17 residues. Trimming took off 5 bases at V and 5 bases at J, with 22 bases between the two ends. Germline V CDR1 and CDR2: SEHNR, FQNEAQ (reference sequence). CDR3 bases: TGTGCCAGCAGCCACTCGCGGGACATAGATTCCGATCAGCCCCAGCATTTT. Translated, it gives CASSHSRDIDSDQPQHF. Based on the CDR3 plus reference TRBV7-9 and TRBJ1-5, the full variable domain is DTGVSQNPRHKITKRGQNVTFRCDPISEHNRLYWYRQTLGQGPEFLTYFQNEAQLEKSRLLSDRFSAERPKGSFSTLEIQRTEQGDSAMYLCASSHSRDIDSDQPQHFGDGTRLSIL.

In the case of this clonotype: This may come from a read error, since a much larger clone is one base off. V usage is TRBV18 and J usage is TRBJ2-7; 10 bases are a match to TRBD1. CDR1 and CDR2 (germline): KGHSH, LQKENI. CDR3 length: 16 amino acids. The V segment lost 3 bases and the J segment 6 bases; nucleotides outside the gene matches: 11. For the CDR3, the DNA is TGTGCCAGCTCACCTCGGGACAGGGGACTAGTGGGCGAGCAGTACTTC. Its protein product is CASSPRDRGLVGEQYF.

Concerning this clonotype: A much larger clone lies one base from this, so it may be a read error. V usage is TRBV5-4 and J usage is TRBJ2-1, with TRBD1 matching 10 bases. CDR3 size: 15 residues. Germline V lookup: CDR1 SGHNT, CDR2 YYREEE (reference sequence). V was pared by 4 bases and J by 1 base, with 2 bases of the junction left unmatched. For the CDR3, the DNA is TGTGCCAGCAGCGGGGGACAGGGGTCCTACAATGAGCAGTTCTTC. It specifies CASSGGQGSYNEQFF.

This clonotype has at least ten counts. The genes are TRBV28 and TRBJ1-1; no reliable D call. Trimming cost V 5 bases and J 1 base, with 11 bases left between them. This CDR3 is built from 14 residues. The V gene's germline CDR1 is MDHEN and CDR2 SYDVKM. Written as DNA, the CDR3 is TGTGCCAGCAGTCCGCTGCGGACGAACACTGAAGCTTTCTTT. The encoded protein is CASSPLRTNTEAFF.

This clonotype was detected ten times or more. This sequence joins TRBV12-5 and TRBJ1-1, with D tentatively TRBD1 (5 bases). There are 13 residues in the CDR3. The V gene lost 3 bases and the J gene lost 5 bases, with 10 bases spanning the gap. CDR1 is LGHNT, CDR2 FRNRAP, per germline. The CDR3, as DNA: TGTGCTAGTGGTTTAGGGACCGCGACTGAAGCTTTCTTT. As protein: CASGLGTATEAFF.

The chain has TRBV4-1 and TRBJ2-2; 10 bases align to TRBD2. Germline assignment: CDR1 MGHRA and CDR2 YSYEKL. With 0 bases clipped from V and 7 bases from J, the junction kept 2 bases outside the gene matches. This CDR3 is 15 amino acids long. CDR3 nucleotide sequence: TGCGCCAGCAGCCAAGACCGGACTAGCGGCGGGGAGCTGTTTTTT. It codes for CASSQDRTSGGELFF.

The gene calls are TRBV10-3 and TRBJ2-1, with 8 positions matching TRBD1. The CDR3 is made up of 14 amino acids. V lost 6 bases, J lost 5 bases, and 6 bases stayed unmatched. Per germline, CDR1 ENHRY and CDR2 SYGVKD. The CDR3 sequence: CAISRQGPDNEQFF. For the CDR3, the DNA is TGTGCCATCAGCCGACAGGGGCCGGACAATGAGCAGTTCTTC.

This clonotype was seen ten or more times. The CDR3 region has the DNA TGTGCCAGCAGCTTAGGACAGGGTTGGGCTGAAGCTTTCTTT. Translated, it gives CASSLGQGWAEAFF. This rearrangement joins TRBV7-2 to TRBJ1-1; TRBD1 agrees at 7 bases. The CDR3 spans 14 residues. Germline V gene sequence: CDR1 SGHTA, CDR2 FQGNSA. Trimming removed 1 base from V and 6 bases from J; junction bases left unmatched: 5.

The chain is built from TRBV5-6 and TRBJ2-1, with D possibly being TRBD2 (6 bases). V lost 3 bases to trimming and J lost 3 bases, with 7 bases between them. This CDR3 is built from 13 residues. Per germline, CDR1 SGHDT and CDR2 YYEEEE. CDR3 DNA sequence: TGTGCCAGCAGCTGGGGGGTCTACAATGAGCAGTTCTTC. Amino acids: CASSWGVYNEQFF.

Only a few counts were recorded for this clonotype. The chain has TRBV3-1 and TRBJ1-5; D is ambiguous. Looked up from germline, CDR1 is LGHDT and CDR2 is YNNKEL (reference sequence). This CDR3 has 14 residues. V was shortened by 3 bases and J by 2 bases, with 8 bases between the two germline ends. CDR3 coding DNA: TGTGCCAGCAGCCACGGGTGGGGCAATCAGCCCCAGCATTTT. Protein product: CASSHGWGNQPQHF.

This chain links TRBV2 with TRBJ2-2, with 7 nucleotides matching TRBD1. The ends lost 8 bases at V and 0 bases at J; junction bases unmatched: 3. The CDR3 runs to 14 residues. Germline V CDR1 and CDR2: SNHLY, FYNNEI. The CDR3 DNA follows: TGTGCCAGCCAGGGACAGCCGAACACCGGGGAGCTGTTTTTT. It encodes CASQGQPNTGELFF.

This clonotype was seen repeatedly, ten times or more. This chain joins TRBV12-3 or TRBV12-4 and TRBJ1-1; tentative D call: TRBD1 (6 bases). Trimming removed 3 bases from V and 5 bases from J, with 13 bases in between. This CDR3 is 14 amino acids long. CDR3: CASSFRRGGTEAFF. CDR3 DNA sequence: TGTGCCAGCAGTTTTCGCAGGGGAGGGACTGAAGCTTTCTTT.

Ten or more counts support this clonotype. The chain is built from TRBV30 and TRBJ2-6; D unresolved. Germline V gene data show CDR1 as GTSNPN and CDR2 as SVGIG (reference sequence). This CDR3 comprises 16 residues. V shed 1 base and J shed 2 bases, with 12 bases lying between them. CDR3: CAWSDHPVTGANVLTF. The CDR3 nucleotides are TGTGCCTGGAGTGACCATCCCGTTACTGGGGCCAACGTCCTGACTTTC.

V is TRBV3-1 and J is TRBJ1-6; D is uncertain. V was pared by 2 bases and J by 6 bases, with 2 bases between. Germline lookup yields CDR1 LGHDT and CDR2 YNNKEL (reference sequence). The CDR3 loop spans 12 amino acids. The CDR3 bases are TGTGCCAGCAGCCAAAGTAATTCACCCCTCCACTTT. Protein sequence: CASSQSNSPLHF.

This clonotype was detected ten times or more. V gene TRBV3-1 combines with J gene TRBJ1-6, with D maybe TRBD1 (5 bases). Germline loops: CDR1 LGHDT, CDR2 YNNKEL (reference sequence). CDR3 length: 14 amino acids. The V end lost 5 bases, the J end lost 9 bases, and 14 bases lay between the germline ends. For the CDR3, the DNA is TGTGCCAGCAGCTCCGGAGGAGGGGCTTCACCCCTCCACTTT. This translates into CASSSGGGASPLHF.

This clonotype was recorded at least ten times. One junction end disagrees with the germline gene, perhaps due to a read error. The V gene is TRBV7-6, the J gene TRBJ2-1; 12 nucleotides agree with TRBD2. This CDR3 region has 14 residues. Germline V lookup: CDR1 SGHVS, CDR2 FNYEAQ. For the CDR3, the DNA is TGTGCCAGCAGCTCAAGGACTAGCGGGGCCTACTCAGTCTTC. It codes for CASSSRTSGAYSVF.